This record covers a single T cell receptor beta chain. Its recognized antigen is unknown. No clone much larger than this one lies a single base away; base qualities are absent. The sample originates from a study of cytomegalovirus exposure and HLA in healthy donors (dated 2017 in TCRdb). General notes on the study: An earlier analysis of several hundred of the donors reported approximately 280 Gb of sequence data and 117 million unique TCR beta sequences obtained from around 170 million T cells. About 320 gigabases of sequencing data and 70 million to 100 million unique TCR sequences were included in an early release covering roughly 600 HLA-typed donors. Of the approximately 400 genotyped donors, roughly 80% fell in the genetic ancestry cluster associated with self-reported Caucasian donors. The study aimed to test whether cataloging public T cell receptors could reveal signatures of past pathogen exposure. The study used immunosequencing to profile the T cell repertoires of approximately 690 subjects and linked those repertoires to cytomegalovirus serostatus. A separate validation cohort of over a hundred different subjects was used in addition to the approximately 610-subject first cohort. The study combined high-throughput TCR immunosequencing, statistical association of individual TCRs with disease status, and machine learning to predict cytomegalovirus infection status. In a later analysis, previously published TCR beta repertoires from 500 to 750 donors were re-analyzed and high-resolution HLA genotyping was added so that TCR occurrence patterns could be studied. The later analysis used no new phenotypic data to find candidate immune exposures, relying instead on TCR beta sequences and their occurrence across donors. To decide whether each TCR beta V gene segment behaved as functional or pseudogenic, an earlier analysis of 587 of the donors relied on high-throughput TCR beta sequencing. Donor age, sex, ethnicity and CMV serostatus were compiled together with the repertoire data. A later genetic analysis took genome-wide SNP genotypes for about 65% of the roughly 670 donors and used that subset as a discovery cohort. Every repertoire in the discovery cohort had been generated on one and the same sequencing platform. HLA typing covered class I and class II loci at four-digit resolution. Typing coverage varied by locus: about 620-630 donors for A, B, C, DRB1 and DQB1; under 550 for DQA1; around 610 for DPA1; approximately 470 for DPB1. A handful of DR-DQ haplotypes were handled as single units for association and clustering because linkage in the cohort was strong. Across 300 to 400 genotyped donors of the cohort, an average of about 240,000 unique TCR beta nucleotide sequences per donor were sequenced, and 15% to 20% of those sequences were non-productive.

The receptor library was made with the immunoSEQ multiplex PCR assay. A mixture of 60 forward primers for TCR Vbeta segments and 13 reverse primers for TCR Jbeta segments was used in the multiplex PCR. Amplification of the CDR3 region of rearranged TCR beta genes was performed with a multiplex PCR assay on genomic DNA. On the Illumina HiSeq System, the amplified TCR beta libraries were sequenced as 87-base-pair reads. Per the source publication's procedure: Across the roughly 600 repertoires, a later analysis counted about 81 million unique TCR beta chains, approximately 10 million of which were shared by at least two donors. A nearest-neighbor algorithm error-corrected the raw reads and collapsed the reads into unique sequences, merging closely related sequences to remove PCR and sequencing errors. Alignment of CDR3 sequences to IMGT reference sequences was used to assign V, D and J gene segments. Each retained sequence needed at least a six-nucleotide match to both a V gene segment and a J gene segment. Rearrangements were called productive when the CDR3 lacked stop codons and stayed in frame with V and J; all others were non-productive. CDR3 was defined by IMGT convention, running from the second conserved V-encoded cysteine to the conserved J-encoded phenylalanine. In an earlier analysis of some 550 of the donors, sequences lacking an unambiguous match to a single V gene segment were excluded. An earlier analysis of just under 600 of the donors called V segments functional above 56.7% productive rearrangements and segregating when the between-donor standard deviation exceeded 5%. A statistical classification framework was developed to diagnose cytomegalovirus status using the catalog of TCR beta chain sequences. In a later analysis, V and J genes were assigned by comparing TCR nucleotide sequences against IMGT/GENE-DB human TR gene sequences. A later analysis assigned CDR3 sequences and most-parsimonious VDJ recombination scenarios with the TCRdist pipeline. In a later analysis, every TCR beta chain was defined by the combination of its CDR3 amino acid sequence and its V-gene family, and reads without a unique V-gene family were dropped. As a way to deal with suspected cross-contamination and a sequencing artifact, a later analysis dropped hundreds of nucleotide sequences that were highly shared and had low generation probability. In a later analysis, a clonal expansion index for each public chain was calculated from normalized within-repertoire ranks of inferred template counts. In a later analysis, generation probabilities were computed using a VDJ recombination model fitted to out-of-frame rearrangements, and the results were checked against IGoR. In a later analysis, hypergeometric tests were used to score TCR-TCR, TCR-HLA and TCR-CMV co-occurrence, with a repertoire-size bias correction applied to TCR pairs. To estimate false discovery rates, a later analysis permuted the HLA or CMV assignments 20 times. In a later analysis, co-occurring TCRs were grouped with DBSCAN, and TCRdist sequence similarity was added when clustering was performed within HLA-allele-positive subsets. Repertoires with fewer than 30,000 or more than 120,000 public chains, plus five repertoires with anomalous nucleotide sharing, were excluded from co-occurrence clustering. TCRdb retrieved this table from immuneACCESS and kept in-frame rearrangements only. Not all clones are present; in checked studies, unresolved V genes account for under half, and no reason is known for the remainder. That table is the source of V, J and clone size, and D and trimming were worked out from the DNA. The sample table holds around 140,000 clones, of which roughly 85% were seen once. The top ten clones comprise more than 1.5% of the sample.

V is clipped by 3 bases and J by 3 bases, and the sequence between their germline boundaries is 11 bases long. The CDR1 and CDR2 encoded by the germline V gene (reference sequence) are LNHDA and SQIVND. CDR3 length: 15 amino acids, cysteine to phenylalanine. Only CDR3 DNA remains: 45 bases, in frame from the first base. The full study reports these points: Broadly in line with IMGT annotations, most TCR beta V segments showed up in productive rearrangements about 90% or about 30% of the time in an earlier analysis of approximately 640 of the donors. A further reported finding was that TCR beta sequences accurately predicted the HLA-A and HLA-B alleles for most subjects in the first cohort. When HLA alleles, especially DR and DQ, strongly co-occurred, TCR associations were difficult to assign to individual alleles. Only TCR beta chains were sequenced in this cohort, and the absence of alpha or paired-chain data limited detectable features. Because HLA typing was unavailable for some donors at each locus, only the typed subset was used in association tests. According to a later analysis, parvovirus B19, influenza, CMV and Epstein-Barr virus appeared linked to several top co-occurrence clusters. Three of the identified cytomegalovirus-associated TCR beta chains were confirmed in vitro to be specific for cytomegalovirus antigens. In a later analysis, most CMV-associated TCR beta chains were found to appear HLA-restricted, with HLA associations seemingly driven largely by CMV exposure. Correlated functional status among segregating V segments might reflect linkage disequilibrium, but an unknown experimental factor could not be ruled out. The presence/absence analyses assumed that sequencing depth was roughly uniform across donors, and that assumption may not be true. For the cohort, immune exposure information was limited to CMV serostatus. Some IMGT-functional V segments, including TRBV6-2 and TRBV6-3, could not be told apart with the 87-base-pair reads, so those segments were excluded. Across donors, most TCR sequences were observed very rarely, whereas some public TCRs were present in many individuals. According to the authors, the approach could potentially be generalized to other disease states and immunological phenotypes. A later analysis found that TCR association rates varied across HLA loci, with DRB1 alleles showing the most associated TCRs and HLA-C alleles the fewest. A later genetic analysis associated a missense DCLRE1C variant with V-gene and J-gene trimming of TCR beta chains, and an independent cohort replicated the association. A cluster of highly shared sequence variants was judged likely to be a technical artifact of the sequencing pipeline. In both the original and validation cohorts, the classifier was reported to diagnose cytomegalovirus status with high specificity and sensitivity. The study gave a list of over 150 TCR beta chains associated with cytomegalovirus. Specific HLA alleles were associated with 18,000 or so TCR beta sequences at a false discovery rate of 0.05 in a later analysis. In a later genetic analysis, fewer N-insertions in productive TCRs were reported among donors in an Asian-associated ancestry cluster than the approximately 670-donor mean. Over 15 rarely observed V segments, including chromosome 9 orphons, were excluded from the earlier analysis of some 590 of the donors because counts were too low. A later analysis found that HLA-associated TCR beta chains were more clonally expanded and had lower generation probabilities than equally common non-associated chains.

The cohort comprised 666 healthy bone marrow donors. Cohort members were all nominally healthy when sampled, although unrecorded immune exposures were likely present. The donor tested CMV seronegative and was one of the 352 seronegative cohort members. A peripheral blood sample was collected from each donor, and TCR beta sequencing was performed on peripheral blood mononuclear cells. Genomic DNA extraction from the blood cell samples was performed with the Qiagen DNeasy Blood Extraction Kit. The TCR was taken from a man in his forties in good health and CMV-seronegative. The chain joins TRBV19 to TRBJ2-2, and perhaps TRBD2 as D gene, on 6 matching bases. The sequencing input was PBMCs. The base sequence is TGTGCCAGTAGTATGCGGCTAGCGTACACCGGGGAGCTGTTTTTT. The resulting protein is CASSMRLAYTGELFF.